Shown below are 24 T cell receptor beta chains from a single sample sequenced in a study of OX40 agonist ivuxolimab in advanced cancers. Libraries were constructed by the immunoSEQ multiplex PCR assay. TCRdb took this table from immuneACCESS and kept in-frame rearrangements with V and J called. Such tables lack part of the clones; where checked against another copy, unresolved V genes explain under half of the gap, and the rest is unexplained. The table for this sample lists fewer than 85,000 clones; 80% to 90% of them were counted only once. The top ten hold roughly 0.51% of the sample. The sample here was CD4+ or CD8+ T cells sorted from blood, taken in a trial of the OX40 agonist ivuxolimab. The receptor source for this set is an adult with an advanced solid tumor such as melanoma, head and neck, liver or kidney cancer.

The count of this clone is one. The sample carries other DNA sequences with the same CDR3. The chain's CDR3 is CASSLVGETQYF. DNA for the CDR3: TGTGCCAGCAGCTTAGTAGGAGAGACCCAGTACTTC. This chain joins TRBV11-2 and TRBJ2-5; no clear D. This CDR3 region has 12 residues. Germline V gene data show CDR1 as SGHAT and CDR2 as FQNNGV. V lost 1 base and J lost 4, with 4 bases in between.

CDR3 in DNA: TGTGCCACCCAAGGGACCTTGAGGGCCAAAAACATTCAGTACTTC. Its protein product is CATQGTLRAKNIQYF. This chain connects TRBV28 to TRBJ2-4; TRBD1 or TRBD2 may be the D gene (5 bases each). The germline V gene encodes CDR1 MDHEN and CDR2 SYDVKM. The CDR3 totals 15 residues. V dropped 10 bases and J dropped 1 base, with 17 bases sitting between them.

This chain uses TRBV29-1 with TRBJ2-7, with TRBD1 as a possible D gene (7 bases). CDR1 and CDR2 (germline): SQVTM, ANQGSEA. Trimming cost V 7 bases and J 2 bases, with 21 bases left between them. CDR3 length: 15 amino acids. The CDR3: CSAEGGDSTPYEQYF. In DNA form, the CDR3 reads TGCAGCGCCGAAGGAGGGGACAGCACACCCTACGAGCAGTACTTC.

The CDR3 loop reads CASSDRVGSYEQYF. The CDR3 nucleotides read TGCGCCAGCAGTGATAGGGTAGGGTCCTACGAGCAGTACTTC. The chain couples TRBV10-2 to TRBJ2-7, with D uncertain. Germline V lookup: CDR1 WSHSY, CDR2 SAAADI. This CDR3 has 14 amino acids. V was shortened by 3 bases and J by 1 base, with 10 bases between the two germline ends.

V usage is TRBV5-1 and J usage is TRBJ2-7, with 11 nucleotides matching TRBD2. The CDR3 has 14 amino acids. V trimming: 7 bases; J trimming: 2 bases; junction bases outside the gene matches: 5. CDR1 and CDR2 from the germline V gene are SGHRS and YFSETQ. In DNA, the CDR3 is TGCGCCAGCCGACTAGCGGGGAAGGCCTACGAGCAGTACTTC. Its translation: CASRLAGKAYEQYF.

Only one count was recorded for this clone. The chain links TRBV5-5 to TRBJ1-3, with a tentative D call TRBD1 (6 bases). Germline CDR1 reads SGHKS; CDR2 reads YYEKEE (reference sequence). The CDR3 has 14 residues. V lost 4 bases, J lost 4 bases, and 12 bases lay in between. The DNA for the CDR3 is TGTGCCAGCAGCACCGAGGGGGTCGGAAACACCATATATTTT. The encoded protein is CASSTEGVGNTIYF.

This chain connects TRBV19 to TRBJ2-3; 7 bases are a match to TRBD2. CDR1 and CDR2 from the germline V gene are LNHDA and SQIVND (reference sequence). The J segment lost 6 bases and the V segment lost 2 bases, leaving 5 bases of the junction unmatched. The CDR3 is 14 residues long. CDR3 sequence reads: CASSISGNGDTQYF. CDR3 sequence (DNA): TGTGCCAGTAGTATAAGCGGGAATGGTGATACGCAGTATTTT.

This chain connects TRBV11-3 to TRBJ2-2, with 7 bases matching TRBD2. The CDR3 spans 16 residues. The J segment lost 6 bases and the V segment lost 5 bases, leaving 12 bases of the junction unmatched. CDR1 is SGHNT and CDR2 is YENEEA in the germline V gene. The CDR3 region is CASSRLAGGSSGELFF. In DNA, the CDR3 is TGTGCCAGCAGCCGATTAGCGGGCGGGAGTTCCGGGGAGCTGTTTTTT.

In DNA, the CDR3 is TGTGCCAGCTCACCGAGGTTAGGCCAAGAGACCCAGTACTTC. Its protein product is CASSPRLGQETQYF. The J gene is TRBJ2-5, the V gene TRBV18; D unclear. CDR3 length equals 14 residues. The germline gives CDR1 KGHSH, CDR2 LQKENI. V was pared by 3 bases and J by 1 base, with 9 bases between.

The chain links TRBV18 to TRBJ1-2; 9 bases map to TRBD1. CDR3 length: 16 residues. After removal of 3 bases from V and 8 bases from J, the junction contained 13 bases not matched to a gene. Germline assignment: CDR1 KGHSH and CDR2 LQKENI. CDR3 coding DNA: TGTGCCAGCTCACCTGTCCCGGGACAGGGAACGGGAGGCTACACCTTC. It is translated as CASSPVPGQGTGGYTF.

This clone occurred once. The CDR3 DNA reads TGTGCCAGCAGCTTAATCAGAGACAATGAGCAGTTCTTC. It yields the protein CASSLIRDNEQFF. The chain recombines TRBV5-4 with TRBJ2-1; D is ambiguous. The V gene's germline CDR1 is SGHNT and CDR2 YYREEE (reference sequence). The V and J ends lost 2 bases and 5 bases respectively, with 8 bases between them. The CDR3 totals 13 residues.

This chain's CDR3 is CASQPTSKELFF. The CDR3 DNA is TGTGCCAGCCAACCGACTAGTAAAGAGCTGTTTTTT. The chain has TRBV2 and TRBJ2-2; D may be TRBD2 (6 bases). The CDR3 sequence is 12 residues long. Trimming cost V 8 bases and J 11 bases, with 15 bases left between them. CDR1 is SNHLY, CDR2 FYNNEI, per germline.

The CDR3 protein is CASSLARTGVVSETQYF. For the CDR3, the DNA is TGCGCCAGCAGCTTGGCCCGTACGGGAGTGGTGTCGGAGACCCAGTACTTC. The rearrangement links TRBV5-1 to TRBJ2-5; D possibly corresponds to TRBD2 (6 bases). Looked up from germline, CDR1 is SGHRS and CDR2 is YFSETQ. The CDR3 is 17 amino acids. V lost 0 bases and J 5 bases, leaving 20 bases between the germline ends.

V is TRBV9 and J is TRBJ2-3; TRBD2 matches at 16 bases. Trimming removed 1 base from V and 4 bases from J; junction bases left unmatched: 6. Germline V gene sequence: CDR1 SGDLS, CDR2 YYNGEE. The CDR3 totals 18 residues. CDR3 protein: CASSVRPGLAGGPDTQYF. CDR3 coding DNA: TGTGCCAGCAGCGTACGCCCGGGACTAGCGGGAGGGCCAGATACGCAGTATTTT.

The chain recombines TRBV18 with TRBJ2-7; 7 bases agree with TRBD1. The trim removed 3 bases at V and 2 bases at J, leaving 4 bases unmatched. Per germline, CDR1 KGHSH and CDR2 LQKENI. This CDR3 spans 14 amino acids. The CDR3 loop is CASSPAGTAYEQYF. For the CDR3, the DNA is TGTGCCAGCTCACCTGCCGGGACAGCCTACGAGCAGTACTTC.

The chain couples TRBV19 to TRBJ1-4; D is ambiguous. This CDR3 contains 16 residues. V was shortened by 7 bases and J by 0 bases, with 15 bases between the two germline ends. Germline values: CDR1 LNHDA, CDR2 SQIVND (reference sequence). The CDR3 DNA is TGTGCCAGTACCAAGTCACGGAGGGCAACTAATGAAAAACTGTTTTTT. Amino acid sequence: CASTKSRRATNEKLFF.

The sample holds one count of this clone. Written as DNA, the CDR3 is TGTGCCAGCAGTTTACCCGGGGGACTAGCGGGCAATGAGCAGTTCTTC. This translates into CASSLPGGLAGNEQFF. The chain combines TRBV27 with TRBJ2-1; the match to TRBD2 covers 12 bases. The junction had 5 bases not matched to a gene; V was cut back by 2 bases and J by 6 bases. There are 16 residues in the CDR3. Germline V lookup: CDR1 MNHEY, CDR2 SMNVEV (reference sequence).

J is TRBJ1-4 and V is TRBV18, with D uncertain. V was trimmed by 6 bases and J by 5 bases, leaving 22 bases between them. The length of the CDR3 is 17 residues. CDR1 is KGHSH, CDR2 LQKENI, per germline. The CDR3 sequence is CASSTARRVDGNEKLFF. DNA for the CDR3: TGTGCCAGCTCCACCGCACGGAGGGTGGACGGAAATGAAAAACTGTTTTTT.

The V gene is TRBV7-9, the J gene TRBJ2-4; possible D gene TRBD1, 5 bases. Germline-derived CDR1 and CDR2 are SEHNR and FQNEAQ (reference sequence). The CDR3 contains 13 residues. V was cut by 5 bases and J by 6 bases, with 11 bases left in between. This chain's CDR3 is CASSPRARNIQYF. Written as DNA, the CDR3 is TGTGCCAGCAGCCCCAGGGCTAGAAACATTCAGTACTTC.

This chain joins TRBV6-5 and TRBJ2-1; 10 bases match TRBD2. The CDR3 is 15 residues long. Unmatched junction bases numbered 4, after V lost 6 bases and J lost 2 bases. Germline V CDR1 and CDR2: MNHEY, SVGAGI. This CDR3 is CASRIAGGTYNEQFF. DNA for the CDR3: TGTGCCAGCAGGATAGCGGGAGGCACCTACAATGAGCAGTTCTTC.

CDR3: CASSLVAGAHNEQFF. The CDR3, as DNA: TGTGCCAGCAGCTTAGTTGCTGGGGCCCACAATGAGCAGTTCTTC. The gene calls are TRBV7-9 and TRBJ2-1; TRBD1 is a possible D gene (5 bases). CDR1 SEHNR and CDR2 FQNEAQ come from the germline V gene (reference sequence). V was trimmed by 1 base and J by 5 bases, leaving 12 bases between them. The CDR3 is made up of 15 amino acids.

The chain joins TRBV5-6 to TRBJ1-6, with D possibly being TRBD1 (5 bases). Germline V gene data show CDR1 as SGHDT and CDR2 as YYEEEE. V was clipped by 4 bases and J by 0 bases, with 14 bases between them. The CDR3 runs to 17 residues. CDR3 region: CASSPYRLSSYNSPLHF. The CDR3 coding sequence is TGTGCCAGCAGCCCATACAGGCTAAGCTCCTATAATTCACCCCTCCACTTT.

This clone came up once. V and J are TRBV5-1 and TRBJ1-2; D may be TRBD1 (5 bases). Trimming cost V 4 bases and J 8 bases, with 18 bases left between them. This CDR3 contains 14 residues. Germline CDR1 is SGHRS and CDR2 is YFSETQ. CDR3 residues: CASSIDDSGGGYTF. The CDR3 DNA reads TGCGCCAGCAGCATAGATGACTCTGGGGGAGGCTACACCTTC.

V is TRBV5-1 and J is TRBJ1-2, with a weak D call TRBD1 (5 bases). CDR1 and CDR2 (germline): SGHRS, YFSETQ. The ends were cut back, 0 bases at V and 4 bases at J, with 13 bases in the middle. This CDR3 region has 15 residues. The CDR3, as DNA: TGCGCCAGCAGCTTGGTTGGGGCGCACGGCTATGGCTACACCTTC. It encodes CASSLVGAHGYGYTF. Full variable domain (missing parts from reference TRBV5-1 and TRBJ1-2): KAGVTQTPRYLIKTRGQQVTLSCSPISGHRSVSWYQQTPGQGLQFLFEYFSETQRNKGNFPGRFSGRQFSNSRSEMNVSTLELGDSALYLCASSLVGAHGYGYTFGSGTRLTVV.